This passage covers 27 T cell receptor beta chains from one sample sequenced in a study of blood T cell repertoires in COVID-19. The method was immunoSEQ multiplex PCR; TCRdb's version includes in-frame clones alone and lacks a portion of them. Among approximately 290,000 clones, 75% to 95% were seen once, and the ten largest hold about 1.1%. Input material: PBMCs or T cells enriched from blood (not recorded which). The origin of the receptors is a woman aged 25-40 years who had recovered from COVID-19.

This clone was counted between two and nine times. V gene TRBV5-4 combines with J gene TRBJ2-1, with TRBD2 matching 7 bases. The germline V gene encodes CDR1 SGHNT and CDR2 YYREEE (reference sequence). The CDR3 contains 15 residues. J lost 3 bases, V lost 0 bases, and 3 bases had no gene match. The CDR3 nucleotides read TGTGCCAGCAGCTTGGGCGGGAGAATCTACAATGAGCAGTTCTTC. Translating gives CASSLGGRIYNEQFF.

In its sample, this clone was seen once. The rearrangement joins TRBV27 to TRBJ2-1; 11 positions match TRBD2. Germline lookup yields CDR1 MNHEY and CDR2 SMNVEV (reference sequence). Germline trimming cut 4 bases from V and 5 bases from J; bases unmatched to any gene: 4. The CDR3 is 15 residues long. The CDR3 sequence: CASSSSLAGDNEQFF. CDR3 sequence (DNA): TGTGCCAGCAGTTCTTCACTAGCGGGGGACAATGAGCAGTTCTTC.

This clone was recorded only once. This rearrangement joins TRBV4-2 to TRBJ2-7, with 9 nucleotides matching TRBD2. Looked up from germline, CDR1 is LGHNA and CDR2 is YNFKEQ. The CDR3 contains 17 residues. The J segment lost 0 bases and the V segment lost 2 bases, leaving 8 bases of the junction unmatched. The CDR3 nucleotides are TGTGCCAGCAGCCAAATCGCCCGACTAGCGGCCTCCTACGAGCAGTACTTC. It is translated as CASSQIARLAASYEQYF.

CDR3 bases: TGTGCCAGCAGCGTAGGGCAGGCCGAATACAATGAGCAGTTCTTC. Amino acid sequence: CASSVGQAEYNEQFF. The rearrangement links TRBV9 to TRBJ2-1; D is uncertain. V gave up 0 bases and J gave up 4 bases, with 11 bases separating them. CDR3 size: 15 residues. Germline CDR1 reads SGDLS; CDR2 reads YYNGEE.

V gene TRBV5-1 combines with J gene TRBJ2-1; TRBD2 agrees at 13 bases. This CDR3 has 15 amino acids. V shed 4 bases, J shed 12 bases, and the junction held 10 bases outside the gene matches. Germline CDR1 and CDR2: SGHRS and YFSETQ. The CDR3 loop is CASSVRTSGSQGQFF. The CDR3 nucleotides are TGCGCCAGCAGCGTACGGACTAGCGGGAGTCAAGGGCAGTTCTTC.

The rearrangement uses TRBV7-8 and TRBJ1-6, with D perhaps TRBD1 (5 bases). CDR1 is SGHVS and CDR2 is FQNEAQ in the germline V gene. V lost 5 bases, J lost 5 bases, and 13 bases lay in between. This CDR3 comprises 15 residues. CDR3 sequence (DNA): TGTGCCAGCAGCCAGCAGGGCCCAAATAATTCACCCCTCCACTTT. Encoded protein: CASSQQGPNNSPLHF.

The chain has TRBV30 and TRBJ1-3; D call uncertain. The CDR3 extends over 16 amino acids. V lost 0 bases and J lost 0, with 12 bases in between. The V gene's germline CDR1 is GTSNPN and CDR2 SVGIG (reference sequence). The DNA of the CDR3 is TGTGCCTGGAGTGTATCAGGCGGGTACTCTGGAAACACCATATATTTT. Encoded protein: CAWSVSGGYSGNTIYF.

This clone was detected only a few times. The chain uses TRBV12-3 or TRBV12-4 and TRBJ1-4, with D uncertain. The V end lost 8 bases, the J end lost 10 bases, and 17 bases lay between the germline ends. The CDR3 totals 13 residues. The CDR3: CASGSTRVGKLFF. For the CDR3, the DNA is TGTGCCAGCGGGTCGACTAGGGTGGGAAAACTGTTTTTT.

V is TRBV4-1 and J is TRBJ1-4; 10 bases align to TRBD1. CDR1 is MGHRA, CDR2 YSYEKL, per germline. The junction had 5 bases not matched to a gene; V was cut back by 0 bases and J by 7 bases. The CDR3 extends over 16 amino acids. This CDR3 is CASSQDFGTGVEKLFF. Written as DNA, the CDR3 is TGCGCCAGCAGCCAAGATTTTGGGACAGGGGTTGAAAAACTGTTTTTT.

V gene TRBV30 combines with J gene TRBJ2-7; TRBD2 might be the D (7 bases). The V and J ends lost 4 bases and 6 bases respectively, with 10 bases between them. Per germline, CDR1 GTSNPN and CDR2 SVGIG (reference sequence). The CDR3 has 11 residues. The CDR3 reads CAWTAGAEQYF. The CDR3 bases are TGTGCCTGGACTGCGGGGGCCGAGCAGTACTTC.

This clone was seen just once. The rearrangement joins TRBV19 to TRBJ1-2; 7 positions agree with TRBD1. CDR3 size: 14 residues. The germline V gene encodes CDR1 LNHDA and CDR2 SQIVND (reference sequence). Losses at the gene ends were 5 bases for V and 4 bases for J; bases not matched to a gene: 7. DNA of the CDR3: TGTGCCAGTAGTCCTCACGGGACAGTCTATGGCTACACCTTC. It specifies CASSPHGTVYGYTF.

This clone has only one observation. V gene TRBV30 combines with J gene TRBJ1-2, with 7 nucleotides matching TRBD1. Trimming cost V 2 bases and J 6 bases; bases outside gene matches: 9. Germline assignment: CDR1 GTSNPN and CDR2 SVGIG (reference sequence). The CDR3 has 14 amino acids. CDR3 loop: CAWSSIRGMNGYTF. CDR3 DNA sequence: TGTGCCTGGAGTTCAATCAGGGGGATGAATGGCTACACCTTC.

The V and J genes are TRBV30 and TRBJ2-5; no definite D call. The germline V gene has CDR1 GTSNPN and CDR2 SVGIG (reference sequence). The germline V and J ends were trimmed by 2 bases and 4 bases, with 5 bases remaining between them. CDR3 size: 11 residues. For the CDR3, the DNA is TGTGCCTGGAGTCCCCTAGAGACCCAGTACTTC. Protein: CAWSPLETQYF.

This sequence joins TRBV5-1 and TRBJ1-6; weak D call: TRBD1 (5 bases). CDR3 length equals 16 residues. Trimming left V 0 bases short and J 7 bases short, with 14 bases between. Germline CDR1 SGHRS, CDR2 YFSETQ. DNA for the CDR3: TGCGCCAGCAGCTTGGGACAGCCTACGAGGAATTCACCCCTCCACTTT. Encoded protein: CASSLGQPTRNSPLHF. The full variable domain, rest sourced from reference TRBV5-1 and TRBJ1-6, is KAGVTQTPRYLIKTRGQQVTLSCSPISGHRSVSWYQQTPGQGLQFLFEYFSETQRNKGNFPGRFSGRQFSNSRSEMNVSTLELGDSALYLCASSLGQPTRNSPLHFGNGTRLTVT.

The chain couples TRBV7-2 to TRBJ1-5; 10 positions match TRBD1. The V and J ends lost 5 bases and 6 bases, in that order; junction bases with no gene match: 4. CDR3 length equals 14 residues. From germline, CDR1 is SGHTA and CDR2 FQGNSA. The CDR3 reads CASSRQGALQPQHF. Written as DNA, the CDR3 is TGTGCCAGCAGCAGACAGGGGGCTCTTCAGCCCCAGCATTTT.

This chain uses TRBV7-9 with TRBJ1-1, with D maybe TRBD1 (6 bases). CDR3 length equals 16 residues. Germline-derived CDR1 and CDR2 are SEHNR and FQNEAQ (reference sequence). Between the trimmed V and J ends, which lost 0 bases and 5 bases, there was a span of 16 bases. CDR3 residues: CASSLARSRGYTEAFF. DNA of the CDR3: TGTGCCAGCAGCTTAGCGAGGAGCAGGGGTTATACTGAAGCTTTCTTT.

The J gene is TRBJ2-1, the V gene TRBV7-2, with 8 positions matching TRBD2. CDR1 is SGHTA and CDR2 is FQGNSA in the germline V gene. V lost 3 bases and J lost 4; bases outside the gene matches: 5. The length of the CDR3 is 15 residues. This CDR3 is CASSFRASGYNEQFF. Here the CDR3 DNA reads TGTGCCAGCAGCTTTCGGGCTAGCGGGTACAATGAGCAGTTCTTC.

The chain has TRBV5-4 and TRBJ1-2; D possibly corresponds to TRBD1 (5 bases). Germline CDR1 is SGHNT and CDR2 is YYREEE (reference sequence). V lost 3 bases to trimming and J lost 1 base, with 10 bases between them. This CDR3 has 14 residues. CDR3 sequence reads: CASSSGLINYGYTF. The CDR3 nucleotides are TGTGCCAGCAGCTCGGGACTGATTAACTATGGCTACACCTTC.

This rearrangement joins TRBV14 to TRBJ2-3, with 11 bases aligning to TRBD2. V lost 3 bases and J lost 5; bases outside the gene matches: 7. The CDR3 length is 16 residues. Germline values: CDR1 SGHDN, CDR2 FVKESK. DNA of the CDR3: TGTGCCAGCAGCCATGATCCCACTAGCGGGAGAGATACGCAGTATTTT. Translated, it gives CASSHDPTSGRDTQYF.

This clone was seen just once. The CDR3 region is CASSANSQGATYEQYF. Written as DNA, the CDR3 is TGTGCCAGCAGCGCCAATTCACAGGGGGCCACCTACGAGCAGTACTTC. V and J are TRBV9 and TRBJ2-7; TRBD1 aligns across 9 bases. CDR1 SGDLS and CDR2 YYNGEE come from the germline V gene. This CDR3 has 16 residues. The junction had 9 bases not matched to a gene; V was cut back by 3 bases and J by 2 bases.

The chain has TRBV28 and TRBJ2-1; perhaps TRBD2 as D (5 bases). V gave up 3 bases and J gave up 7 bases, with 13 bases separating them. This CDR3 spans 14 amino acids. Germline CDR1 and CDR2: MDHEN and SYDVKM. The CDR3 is CASSLSGERNEQFF. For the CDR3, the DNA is TGTGCCAGCAGTTTGAGTGGGGAGAGGAATGAGCAGTTCTTC. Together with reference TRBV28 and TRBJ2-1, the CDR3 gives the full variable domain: DVKVTQSSRYLVKRTGEKVFLECVQDMDHENMFWYRQDPGLGLRLIYFSYDVKMKEKGDIPEGYSVSREKKERFSLILESASTNQTSMYLCASSLSGERNEQFFGPGTRLTVL.

CDR3 bases: TGTGCCAGCAGCCAGGGACAGTACCAAGAGACCCAGTACTTC. Its translation is CASSQGQYQETQYF. The chain is built from TRBV6-2 or TRBV6-3 and TRBJ2-5; 7 bases align to TRBD1. Per the germline V gene, CDR1 is MNHEY and CDR2 is SVGEGT. The junction had 4 bases not matched to a gene; V was cut back by 6 bases and J by 0 bases. This CDR3 spans 14 amino acids.

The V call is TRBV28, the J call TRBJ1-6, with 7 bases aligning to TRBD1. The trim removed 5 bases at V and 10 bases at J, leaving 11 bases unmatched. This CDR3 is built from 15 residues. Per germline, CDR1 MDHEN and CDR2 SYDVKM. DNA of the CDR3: TGTGCCAGCAGTCCACCGGGACAGAGTTCCTCACCCCTCCACTTT. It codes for CASSPPGQSSSPLHF.

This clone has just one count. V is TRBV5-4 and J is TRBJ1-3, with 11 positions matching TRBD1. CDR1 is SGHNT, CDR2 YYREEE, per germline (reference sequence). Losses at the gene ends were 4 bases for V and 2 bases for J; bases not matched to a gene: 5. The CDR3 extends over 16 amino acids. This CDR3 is CASSTGQGATGNTIYF. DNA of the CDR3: TGTGCCAGCAGCACCGGACAGGGGGCGACTGGAAACACCATATATTTT.

CDR3 nucleotides: TGTGCCACCAGTGATCTCACGGGCACAGATACGCAGTATTTT. Protein product: CATSDLTGTDTQYF. This sequence joins TRBV24-1 and TRBJ2-3; D gene unclear. The CDR3 spans 14 residues. V lost 3 bases and J 1 base, leaving 7 bases between the germline ends. The germline V gene encodes CDR1 KGHDR and CDR2 SFDVKD.

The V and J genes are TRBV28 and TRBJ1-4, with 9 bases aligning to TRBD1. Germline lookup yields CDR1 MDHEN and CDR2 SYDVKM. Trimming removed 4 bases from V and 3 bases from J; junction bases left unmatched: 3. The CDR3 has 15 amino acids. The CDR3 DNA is TGTGCCAGCAGTTCAGGACAGGGGTCTAATGAAAAACTGTTTTTT. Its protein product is CASSSGQGSNEKLFF.

DNA of the CDR3: TGCGCCAGCAGCCAAGATCGACAGCCCACCTACGAGCAGTACTTC. Amino acid sequence: CASSQDRQPTYEQYF. The chain carries TRBV4-3 and TRBJ2-7, with a tentative D call TRBD1 (5 bases). Per the germline V gene, CDR1 is LGHNA and CDR2 is YSLEER. Deletions cut 0 bases from V and 2 bases from J, with 11 bases between. This CDR3 spans 15 amino acids.